A single sample is the source of the 32 T cell receptor beta chains below, sequenced in a study of Graves' ophthalmopathy and Graves' hyperthyroidism. Beta-chain TCR CDR3 regions were amplified from RNA transcripts. The first-round RT-PCR employed HTBI primers together with the Qiagen OneStep RT-PCR kit. A multiplex PCR was then performed as the second round. Using its own MiXCR run on the multiplex PCR reads, TCRdb lists one record per CDR3 protein. The sample has about 180,000 distinct CDR3 sequences; 30% to 45% are singletons. Sequencing used peripheral blood. These receptors all come from a woman between 35 and 50 years old with Graves' ophthalmopathy.

This clonotype occurred many times. This chain links TRBV20-1 with TRBJ1-1, with 7 bases aligning to TRBD1. The CDR3 is 13 residues long. Germline CDR1 is DFQATT and CDR2 is SNEGSKA (reference sequence). V dropped 6 bases and J dropped 5; count of bases not matched to a gene: 9. CDR3 in amino acids: CSATQGGETEAFF. In nucleotides, the CDR3 is TGCAGTGCCACCCAGGGGGGGGAGACTGAAGCTTTCTTT.

The chain employs TRBV6-5 and TRBJ1-1; D is uncertain. The CDR3 loop spans 15 amino acids. V gave up 2 bases and J gave up 7 bases, with 17 bases separating them. Germline values: CDR1 MNHEY, CDR2 SVGAGI. The CDR3 nucleotides are TGTGCCAGCAGTTACGGGTCCGCCAGGTTGGTTGAAGCTTTCTTT. Amino acids: CASSYGSARLVEAFF.

This clonotype was counted ten times or more. The rearrangement uses TRBV5-1 and TRBJ1-5; 8 nucleotides agree with TRBD1. CDR1 and CDR2 (germline): SGHRS, YFSETQ. V was clipped by 4 bases and J by 2 bases; unmatched bases: 14. The CDR3 is 18 amino acids. CDR3 in DNA: TGCGCCAGCAGCACTCCGGGACAGGAAAAGAGGGGCAATCAGCCCCAGCATTTT. This sequence encodes CASSTPGQEKRGNQPQHF.

This clonotype has at least ten counts. The rearrangement uses TRBV4-2 and TRBJ2-7; TRBD2 matches at 11 bases. The CDR3 extends over 15 amino acids. Germline V gives CDR1 LGHNA, CDR2 YNFKEQ. V dropped 3 bases and J dropped 6; count of bases not matched to a gene: 7. Here the CDR3 DNA reads TGTGCCAGCAGCCAGGGACTAGCGGTACAAAGCGAGCAGTACTTC. Encoded protein: CASSQGLAVQSEQYF.

This clonotype occurred many times. A much larger clone is a single base away; this may be a read error. The V call is TRBV4-1, the J call TRBJ2-5; D may match TRBD1 or TRBD2 (5 bases each). This CDR3 comprises 15 residues. Germline CDR1 reads MGHRA; CDR2 reads YSYEKL. The CDR3 protein is CASRKIGGNQGTQYF. In DNA form, the CDR3 reads TGCGCCAGCAGGAAAATTGGGGGTAACCAAGGGACCCAGTACTTC.

This clonotype was seen ten or more times. The chain uses TRBV6-2 or TRBV6-3 and TRBJ2-2; D gene unclear. This CDR3 spans 13 amino acids. With 2 bases removed from V and 6 bases from J, the gap between germline ends came to 7 bases. Germline lookup yields CDR1 MNHEY and CDR2 SVGEGT. CDR3: CASSYRVSGELFF. The CDR3 DNA reads TGTGCCAGCAGTTACCGGGTGTCCGGGGAGCTGTTTTTT.

The chain uses TRBV12-3 or TRBV12-4 and TRBJ2-7; 9 nucleotides line up with TRBD1. V shed 6 bases, J shed 5 bases, and the junction held 5 bases outside the gene matches. The CDR3 consists of 13 residues. The CDR3 loop reads CASSRDRVNEQYF. The CDR3, as DNA: TGTGCCAGCAGCCGGGACAGGGTGAACGAGCAGTACTTC.

CDR3 residues: CASSLLTLTVSPEQYF. The CDR3 DNA reads TGTGCCAGCAGTTTATTAACCTTAACAGTATCCCCGGAGCAGTACTTC. J is TRBJ2-7 and V is TRBV28; D is ambiguous. Germline values: CDR1 MDHEN, CDR2 SYDVKM. V was cut by 1 base and J by 7 bases, with 20 bases left in between. The CDR3 contains 16 residues.

The chain links TRBV7-2 to TRBJ2-7; D is undetermined. The ends were cut back, 5 bases at V and 0 bases at J, with 14 bases in the middle. This CDR3 region has 15 residues. CDR1 and CDR2 from the germline V gene are SGHTA and FQGNSA. The CDR3 DNA sequence: TGTGCCAGCAGCGCCTCGGGTGGATTCTCCTACGAGCAGTACTTC. Amino acids: CASSASGGFSYEQYF.

This sequence joins TRBV7-8 and TRBJ1-2; TRBD1 matches at 9 bases. Germline loops: CDR1 SGHVS, CDR2 FQNEAQ. J was trimmed by 6 bases and V by 2 bases; bases with no gene match: 4. The CDR3 is 14 residues long. The CDR3 here is CASSLTGGSDGYTF. The CDR3 DNA is TGTGCCAGCAGCTTAACAGGGGGCTCGGATGGCTACACCTTC.

At least ten counts were recorded for this clonotype. The rearrangement uses TRBV4-1 and TRBJ2-7; 7 nucleotides line up with TRBD1. Germline-derived CDR1 and CDR2 are MGHRA and YSYEKL. The CDR3 spans 17 residues. Trimming at V came to 1 base and at J to 2 bases, leaving 11 bases not matched to a gene. The CDR3 sequence: CASSQASQRQGPYEQYF. For the CDR3, the DNA is TGCGCCAGCAGCCAAGCATCTCAAAGACAGGGCCCCTACGAGCAGTACTTC.

The gene calls are TRBV12-3 or TRBV12-4 and TRBJ2-7; D ambiguous. Trimming stripped 1 base from V and 5 bases from J, with 9 bases between. The CDR3 has 13 amino acids. CDR3 protein: CASSLEHRDEQYF. DNA for the CDR3: TGTGCCAGCAGTTTAGAACATCGGGACGAGCAGTACTTC.

There are many counts of this clonotype. The chain couples TRBV10-3 to TRBJ2-5; 8 positions match TRBD1. V dropped 0 bases and J dropped 1; count of bases not matched to a gene: 16. This CDR3 comprises 20 residues. The germline V gene encodes CDR1 ENHRY and CDR2 SYGVKD. CDR3 sequence (DNA): TGTGCCATCAGTGAGTCAGGACAGGGTTACCGGGGGCCTCTCCAAGAGACCCAGTACTTC. Encoded protein: CAISESGQGYRGPLQETQYF.

This clonotype was seen repeatedly, ten times or more. The V gene is TRBV18, the J gene TRBJ2-7; D not certain. Looked up from germline, CDR1 is KGHSH and CDR2 is LQKENI. The CDR3 runs to 13 residues. Trimming took 3 bases from V and 6 from J, leaving 12 bases between them. The CDR3 spells CASSPPLVVEQYF. CDR3 DNA: TGTGCCAGCTCACCGCCTCTTGTCGTCGAGCAGTACTTC.

This clonotype has just one count. The chain employs TRBV6-2 or TRBV6-3 and TRBJ2-5; 9 positions match TRBD1. Germline loops: CDR1 MNHEY, CDR2 SVGEGT. This CDR3 has 16 amino acids. Trimming at V came to 5 bases and at J to 1 base, leaving 8 bases not matched to a gene. The CDR3, as DNA: TGTGCCAGCAGTCCGTGGGGACAGGGAAGCCAAGAGACCCAGTACTTC. Protein sequence: CASSPWGQGSQETQYF.

This clonotype appeared many times. The chain combines TRBV7-3 with TRBJ1-1; D ambiguous. Germline V gene data show CDR1 as SGHTA and CDR2 as FQGTGA. V was pared by 4 bases and J by 2 bases, with 8 bases between. The CDR3 has 13 residues. CDR3 in DNA: TGTGCCAGCAGCTCATCTAGTAACACTGAAGCTTTCTTT. It specifies CASSSSSNTEAFF.

V and J are TRBV12-3 or TRBV12-4 and TRBJ2-1, with TRBD2 as a possible D gene (6 bases). There are 15 residues in the CDR3. Trimming stripped 6 bases from V and 7 bases from J, with 19 bases between. CDR3 in amino acids: CASRPGTAAWNEQFF. CDR3 coding DNA: TGTGCCAGCAGGCCCGGGACTGCAGCTTGGAATGAGCAGTTCTTC.

This chain links TRBV24-1 with TRBJ1-1; D not resolved. The germline gives CDR1 KGHDR, CDR2 SFDVKD. Deletions cut 6 bases from V and 1 base from J, with 20 bases between. This CDR3 spans 17 amino acids. This CDR3 is CATSSSRGAPKNTEAFF. CDR3 nucleotide sequence: TGTGCCACCAGTTCGTCGCGGGGTGCACCCAAGAACACTGAAGCTTTCTTT.

V and J are TRBV12-3 or TRBV12-4 and TRBJ1-1, with TRBD1 identical over 9 bases. CDR3 length: 15 residues. Trimming removed 3 bases from V and 6 bases from J; junction bases left unmatched: 8. CDR3 region: CASSFWGQGRPEAFF. Written as DNA, the CDR3 is TGTGCCAGCAGTTTTTGGGGACAGGGTAGACCTGAAGCTTTCTTT.

This clonotype was observed many times. The chain uses TRBV20-1 and TRBJ1-1, with a weak D call TRBD1 (6 bases). V was clipped by 0 bases and J by 1 base, with 15 bases between them. CDR1 is DFQATT and CDR2 is SNEGSKA in the germline V gene (reference sequence). The CDR3 is 16 amino acids. Here the CDR3 DNA reads TGCAGTGCTAGAGATGTCGTTGGCAGGGGGAACACTGAAGCTTTCTTT. Translated, it gives CSARDVVGRGNTEAFF.

V usage is TRBV6-2 or TRBV6-3 and J usage is TRBJ2-7; D is undetermined. In germline, CDR1 is MNHEY, CDR2 SVGEGT. The CDR3 has 12 amino acids. V gave up 8 bases and J gave up 0 bases, with 8 bases separating them. CDR3 DNA: TGTGCCAGCGCCCCGGTCTCCTACGAGCAGTACTTC. It is translated as CASAPVSYEQYF.

This clonotype was detected many times. The chain has TRBV27 and TRBJ2-7; unclear D gene. Looked up from germline, CDR1 is MNHEY and CDR2 is SMNVEV (reference sequence). V lost 1 base and J lost 3, with 13 bases in between. This CDR3 is built from 15 residues. CDR3 DNA: TGTGCCAGCAGTTTATTCCCCCGTTCGGTCTACGAGCAGTACTTC. Its translation: CASSLFPRSVYEQYF.

This clonotype has ten or more counts. This chain uses TRBV11-2 with TRBJ1-1; no clear D. Deletions cut 1 base from V and 8 bases from J, with 14 bases between. The germline CDR1 and CDR2 sequences are SGHAT and FQNNGV. The CDR3 is 14 residues long. Here the CDR3 DNA reads TGTGCCAGCAGCTTAGGGGCAGAAAGAGTAGAAGCTTTCTTT. Translating it yields CASSLGAERVEAFF. Drawing the rest from reference TRBV11-2 and TRBJ1-1, the complete variable domain is EAGVAQSPRYKIIEKRQSVAFWCNPISGHATLYWYQQILGQGPKLLIQFQNNGVVDDSQLPKDRFSAERLKGVDSTLKIQPAKLEDSAVYLCASSLGAERVEAFFGQGTRLTVV.

V gene TRBV7-2 combines with J gene TRBJ2-5; D is ambiguous. The CDR3 runs to 16 residues. V was pared by 7 bases and J by 5 bases, with 23 bases between. Looked up from germline, CDR1 is SGHTA and CDR2 is FQGNSA. The CDR3 bases are TGTGCCAGCAACACTCTTATGGGGTCTATTAGGGAGACCCAGTACTTC. Protein sequence: CASNTLMGSIRETQYF.

The chain employs TRBV5-1 and TRBJ2-7, with 8 bases that match TRBD1. Per the germline V gene, CDR1 is SGHRS and CDR2 is YFSETQ. The CDR3 consists of 16 residues. Trimming cost V 4 bases and J 0 bases; bases outside gene matches: 9. CDR3 sequence (DNA): TGCGCCAGCAGCCTGTGGGGACAGGAGAGCTCCTACGAGCAGTACTTC. This sequence encodes CASSLWGQESSYEQYF.

This clonotype was picked up a small number of times. The genes are TRBV6-2 or TRBV6-3 and TRBJ1-5; no clear D gene. The V gene's germline CDR1 is MNHEY and CDR2 SVGEGT. CDR3 length: 10 residues. Trimming removed 6 bases at V and 9 bases at J, with 6 bases between. CDR3 in amino acids: CASSRGPQHF. The CDR3 DNA is TGTGCCAGCAGCCGCGGGCCCCAGCATTTT.

The sample holds many counts of this clonotype. The rearrangement uses TRBV5-6 and TRBJ1-2; D ambiguous. Trimming removed 2 bases at V and 7 bases at J, with 18 bases between. This CDR3 is built from 15 residues. CDR1 and CDR2 (germline): SGHDT, YYEEEE. For the CDR3, the DNA is TGTGCCAGCAGCTTTTCCCACTCCCGAATGGGTGGCTACACCTTC. Its translation: CASSFSHSRMGGYTF. The full variable domain, completed using reference TRBV5-6 and TRBJ1-2, is DAGVTQSPTHLIKTRGQQVTLRCSPKSGHDTVSWYQQALGQGPQFIFQYYEEEERQRGNFPDRFSGHQFPNYSSELNVNALLLGDSALYLCASSFSHSRMGGYTFGSGTRLTVV.

This chain uses TRBV12-3 or TRBV12-4 with TRBJ1-1, with D perhaps matching TRBD1 (6 bases). Between the trimmed V and J ends, which lost 2 bases and 4 bases, there was a span of 14 bases. This CDR3 has 15 amino acids. In DNA, the CDR3 is TGTGCCAGCAGTTTACCCAGGGGTATCGGCACTGAAGCTTTCTTT. It is translated as CASSLPRGIGTEAFF.

J is TRBJ2-5 and V is TRBV2, with TRBD1 matching over 9 bases. The length of the CDR3 is 13 residues. Germline CDR1 and CDR2: SNHLY and FYNNEI. V was clipped by 10 bases and J by 1 base; unmatched bases: 4. CDR3 residues: CATRTGVQETQYF. The CDR3 DNA sequence: TGTGCCACCCGGACAGGGGTCCAAGAGACCCAGTACTTC.

This clonotype appeared many times. V is TRBV7-2 and J is TRBJ2-7; 7 nucleotides match TRBD1. The CDR3 spans 11 residues. V was pared by 3 bases and J by 12 bases, with 5 bases of the junction left unmatched. CDR1 and CDR2 (germline): SGHTA, FQGNSA. The CDR3 loop is CASSFGTDPYF. Here the CDR3 DNA reads TGTGCCAGCAGCTTCGGGACAGATCCGTACTTC.

This clonotype was counted only a few times. The chain couples TRBV6-1 to TRBJ1-5; D is possibly TRBD1 (5 bases). Germline assignment: CDR1 MNHNS and CDR2 SASEGT. V shed 3 bases and J shed 4 bases, with 10 bases lying between them. CDR3 length: 14 amino acids. CDR3 residues: CASSDGGTNQPQHF. As DNA, the CDR3 is TGTGCCAGCAGTGACGGGGGGACGAATCAGCCCCAGCATTTT.

This clonotype was counted many times. The chain employs TRBV10-3 and TRBJ2-2, with 8 bases identical to TRBD1. The CDR3 contains 14 residues. The trim removed 8 bases at V and 3 bases at J, leaving 5 bases unmatched. Germline CDR1 reads ENHRY; CDR2 reads SYGVKD. The CDR3 protein is CAIWTGLDTGELFF. Here the CDR3 DNA reads TGTGCCATCTGGACAGGGCTGGACACCGGGGAGCTGTTTTTT.